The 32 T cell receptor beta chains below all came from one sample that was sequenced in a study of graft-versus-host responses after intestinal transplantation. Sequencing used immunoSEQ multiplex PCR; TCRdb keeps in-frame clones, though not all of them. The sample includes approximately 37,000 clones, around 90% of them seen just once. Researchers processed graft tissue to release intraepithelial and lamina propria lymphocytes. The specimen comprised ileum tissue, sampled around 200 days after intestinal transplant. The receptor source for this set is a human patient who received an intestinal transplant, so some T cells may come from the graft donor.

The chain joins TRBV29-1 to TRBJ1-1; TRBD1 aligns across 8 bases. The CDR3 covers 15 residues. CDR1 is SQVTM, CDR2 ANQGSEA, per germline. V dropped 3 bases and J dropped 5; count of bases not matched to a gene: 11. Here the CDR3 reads CSVDAIQGGRTEAFF. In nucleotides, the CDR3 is TGCAGCGTTGACGCAATACAGGGGGGTAGAACTGAAGCTTTCTTT.

The CDR3 region has the DNA TGTGCCAGCATACTCCGGGACAGGGATAATGAGCAGTTCTTC. Amino acids: CASILRDRDNEQFF. V usage is TRBV2 and J usage is TRBJ2-1, with TRBD1 matching 9 bases. Germline V gives CDR1 SNHLY, CDR2 FYNNEI. V trimming: 7 bases; J trimming: 7 bases; junction bases outside the gene matches: 8. The CDR3 is 14 residues long.

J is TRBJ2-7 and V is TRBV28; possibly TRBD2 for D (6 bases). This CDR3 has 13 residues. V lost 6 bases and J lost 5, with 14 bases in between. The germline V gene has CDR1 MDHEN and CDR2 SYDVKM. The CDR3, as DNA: TGTGCCAGCAGCCTCGGGGGTCATCACGAGCAGTACTTC. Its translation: CASSLGGHHEQYF.

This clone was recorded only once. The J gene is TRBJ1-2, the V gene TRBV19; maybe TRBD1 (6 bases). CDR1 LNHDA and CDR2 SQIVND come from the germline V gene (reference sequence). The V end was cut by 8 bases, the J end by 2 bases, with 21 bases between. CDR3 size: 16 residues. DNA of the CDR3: TGTGCCAGTGTTGGGTTACAGGGACCCTCAAACTATGGCTACACCTTC. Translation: CASVGLQGPSNYGYTF.

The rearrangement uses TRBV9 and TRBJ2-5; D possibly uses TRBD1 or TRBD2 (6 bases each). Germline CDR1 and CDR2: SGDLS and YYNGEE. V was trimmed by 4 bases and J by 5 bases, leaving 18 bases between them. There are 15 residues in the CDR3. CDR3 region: CASSLSGASGETQYF. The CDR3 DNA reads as TGTGCCAGCAGCCTCTCGGGGGCCTCGGGGGAGACCCAGTACTTC. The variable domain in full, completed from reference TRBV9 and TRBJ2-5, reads DSGVTQTPKHLITATGQRVTLRCSPRSGDLSVYWYQQSLDQGLQFLIQYYNGEERAKGNILERFSAQQFPDLHSELNLSSLELGDSALYFCASSLSGASGETQYFGPGTRLLVL.

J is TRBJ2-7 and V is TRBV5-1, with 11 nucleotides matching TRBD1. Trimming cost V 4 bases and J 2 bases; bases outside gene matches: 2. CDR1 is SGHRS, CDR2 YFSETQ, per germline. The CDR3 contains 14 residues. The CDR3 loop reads CASSGGQGAYEQYF. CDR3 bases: TGCGCCAGCAGCGGGGGACAGGGGGCCTACGAGCAGTACTTC.

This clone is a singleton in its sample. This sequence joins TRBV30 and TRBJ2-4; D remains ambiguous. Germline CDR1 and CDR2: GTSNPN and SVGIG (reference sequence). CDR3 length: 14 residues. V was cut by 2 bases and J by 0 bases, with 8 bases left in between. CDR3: CAWSQIGAKNIQYF. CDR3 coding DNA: TGTGCCTGGAGTCAGATAGGAGCCAAAAACATTCAGTACTTC. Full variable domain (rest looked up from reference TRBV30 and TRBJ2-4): SQTIHQWPATLVQPVGSPLSLECTVEGTSNPNLYWYRQAAGRGLQLLFYSVGIGQISSEVPQNLSASRPQDRQFILSSKKLLLSDSGFYLCAWSQIGAKNIQYFGAGTRLSVL.

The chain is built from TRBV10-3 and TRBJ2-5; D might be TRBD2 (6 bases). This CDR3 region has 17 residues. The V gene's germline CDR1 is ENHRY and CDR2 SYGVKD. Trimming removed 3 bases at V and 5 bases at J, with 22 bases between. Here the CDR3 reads CAISDRIGTGAGETQYF. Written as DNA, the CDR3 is TGTGCCATCAGTGACCGAATCGGGACTGGCGCGGGGGAGACCCAGTACTTC.

The CDR3, as DNA: TGTGCCAGCAGGCCCCAGGAAGAGGTGGAGAATGAGCAGTTCTTC. It encodes CASRPQEEVENEQFF. The gene calls are TRBV28 and TRBJ2-1; D is unclear. V lost 6 bases and J 7 bases, leaving 19 bases between the germline ends. This CDR3 has 15 amino acids. Germline-derived CDR1 and CDR2 are MDHEN and SYDVKM.

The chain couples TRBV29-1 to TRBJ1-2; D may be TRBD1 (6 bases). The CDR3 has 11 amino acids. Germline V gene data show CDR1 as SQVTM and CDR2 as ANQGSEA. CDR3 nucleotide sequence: TGCAGTGGGACAAGCAGCTATGGCTACACCTTC. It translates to CSGTSSYGYTF.

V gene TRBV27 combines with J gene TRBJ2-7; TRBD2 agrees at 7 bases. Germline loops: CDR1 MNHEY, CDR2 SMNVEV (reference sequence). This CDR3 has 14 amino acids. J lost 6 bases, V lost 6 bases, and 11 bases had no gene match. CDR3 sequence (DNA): TGTGCCAGCAGAAGAGCCGGGACTATCCTCGAGCAGTACTTC. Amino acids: CASRRAGTILEQYF.

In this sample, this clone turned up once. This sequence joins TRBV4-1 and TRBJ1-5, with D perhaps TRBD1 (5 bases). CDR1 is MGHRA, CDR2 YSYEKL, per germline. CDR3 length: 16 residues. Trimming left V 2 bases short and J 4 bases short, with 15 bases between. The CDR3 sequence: CASSQSTGLANQPQHF. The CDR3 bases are TGCGCCAGCAGCCAATCCACAGGATTAGCAAATCAGCCCCAGCATTTT.

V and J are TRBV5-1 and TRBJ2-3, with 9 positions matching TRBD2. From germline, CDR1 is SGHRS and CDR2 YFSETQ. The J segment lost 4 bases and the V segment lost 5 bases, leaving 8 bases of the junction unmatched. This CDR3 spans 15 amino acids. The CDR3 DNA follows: TGCGCCAGCAGGGTGGCGGGAGGGCCGTCAGATACGCAGTATTTT. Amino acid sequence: CASRVAGGPSDTQYF.

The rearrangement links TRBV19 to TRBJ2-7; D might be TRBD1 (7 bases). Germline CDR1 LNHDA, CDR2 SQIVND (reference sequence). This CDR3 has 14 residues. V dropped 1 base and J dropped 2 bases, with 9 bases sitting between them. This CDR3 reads CASSIGRGAYEQYF. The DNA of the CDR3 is TGTGCCAGTAGTATAGGCAGGGGGGCCTACGAGCAGTACTTC.

The DNA for the CDR3 is TGTGCCACCCGACAGGAACCTGGCGGAAAACTGTTTTTT. Translated: CATRQEPGGKLFF. This chain connects TRBV28 to TRBJ1-4, with D possibly TRBD1 on 6 matching bases. V lost 10 bases and J 10 bases, leaving 19 bases between the germline ends. The germline V gene encodes CDR1 MDHEN and CDR2 SYDVKM. The CDR3 has 13 amino acids.

CDR3 bases: TGTGCCAGCAGCGAGGGACTAGCGGGTTACACCGGGGAGCTGTTTTTT. Protein: CASSEGLAGYTGELFF. The chain is built from TRBV7-6 and TRBJ2-2, with 12 bases matching TRBD2. The CDR3 is 16 amino acids. The germline gives CDR1 SGHVS, CDR2 FNYEAQ. Trimming cost V 5 bases and J 3 bases; bases outside gene matches: 4.

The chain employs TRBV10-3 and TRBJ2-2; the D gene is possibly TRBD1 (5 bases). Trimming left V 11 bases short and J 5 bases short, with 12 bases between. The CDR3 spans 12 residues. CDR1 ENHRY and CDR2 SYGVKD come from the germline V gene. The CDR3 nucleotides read TGTGCCGCCTCGAAGGGGACCGGGGAGCTGTTTTTT. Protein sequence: CAASKGTGELFF.

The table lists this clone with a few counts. The CDR3 sequence is CASSLASYEQYF. CDR3 bases: TGTGCCAGCAGCTTGGCCTCCTACGAGCAGTACTTC. The chain uses TRBV5-6 and TRBJ2-7; the D is unclear. Trimming pared 0 bases from V and 0 bases from J, leaving 1 base between. Germline lookup yields CDR1 SGHDT and CDR2 YYEEEE. The CDR3 extends over 12 amino acids.

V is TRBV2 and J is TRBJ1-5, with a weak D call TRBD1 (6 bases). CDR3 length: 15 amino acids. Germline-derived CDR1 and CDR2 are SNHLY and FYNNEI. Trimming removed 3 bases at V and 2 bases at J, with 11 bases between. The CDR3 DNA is TGTGCCAGCAGTGACAGGGGCGGCGGCAATCAGCCCCAGCATTTT. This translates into CASSDRGGGNQPQHF.

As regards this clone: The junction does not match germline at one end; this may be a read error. The CDR3 protein is CASSWDSREHF. CDR3 bases: TGTGCCAGCAGTTGGGACAGCCGAGAGCATTTT. The rearrangement uses TRBV2 and TRBJ1-3, with TRBD1 matching over 7 bases. Looked up from germline, CDR1 is SNHLY and CDR2 is FYNNEI. CDR3 size: 11 residues.

The CDR3 nucleotides read TGTGCCAGCAGCTTACGCGGGAAGGTAGGGGCAGATACGCAGTATTTT. As protein: CASSLRGKVGADTQYF. V and J are TRBV13 and TRBJ2-3; a possible D gene is TRBD2 (6 bases). The CDR3 spans 16 residues. The germline CDR1 and CDR2 sequences are PRHDT and FYEKMQ (reference sequence). With 2 bases removed from V and 4 bases from J, the gap between germline ends came to 16 bases.

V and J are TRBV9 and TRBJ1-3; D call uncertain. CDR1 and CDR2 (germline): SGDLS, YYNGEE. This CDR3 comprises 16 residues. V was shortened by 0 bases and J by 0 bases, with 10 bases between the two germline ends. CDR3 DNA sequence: TGTGCCAGCAGCGTAGAGGGCAATACCTCTGGAAACACCATATATTTT. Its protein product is CASSVEGNTSGNTIYF.

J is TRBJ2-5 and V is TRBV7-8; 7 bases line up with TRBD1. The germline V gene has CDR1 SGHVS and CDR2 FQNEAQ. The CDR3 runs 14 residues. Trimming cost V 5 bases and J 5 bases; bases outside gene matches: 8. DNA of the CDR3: TGTGCCAGCAGCCAACGGGACAGCGGCGAGACCCAGTACTTC. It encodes CASSQRDSGETQYF.

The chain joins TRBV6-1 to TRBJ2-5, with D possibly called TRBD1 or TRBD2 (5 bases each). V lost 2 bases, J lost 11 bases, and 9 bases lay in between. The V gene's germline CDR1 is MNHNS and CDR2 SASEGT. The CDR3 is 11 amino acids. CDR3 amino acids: CASSEMGEQYF. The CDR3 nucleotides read TGTGCCAGCAGTGAAATGGGGGAGCAGTACTTC.

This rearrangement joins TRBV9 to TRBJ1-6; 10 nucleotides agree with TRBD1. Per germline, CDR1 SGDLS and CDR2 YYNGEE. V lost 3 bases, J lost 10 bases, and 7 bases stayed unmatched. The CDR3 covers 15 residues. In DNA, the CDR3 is TGTGCCAGCAGCGCGAGGGACAGGGGAGGCTCACCCCTCCACTTT. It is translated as CASSARDRGGSPLHF.

The CDR3 here is CSTRTGGTEAFF. Here the CDR3 DNA reads TGCAGCACGCGGACAGGGGGCACTGAAGCTTTCTTT. The V call is TRBV29-1, the J call TRBJ1-1, with TRBD1 matching 10 bases. This CDR3 is 12 amino acids long. In germline, CDR1 is SQVTM, CDR2 ANQGSEA. Unmatched junction bases numbered 4, after V lost 8 bases and J lost 4 bases. Filled out from reference TRBV29-1 and TRBJ1-1, the complete variable domain reads SAVISQKPSRDICQRGTSLTIQCQVDSQVTMMFWYRQQPGQSLTLIATANQGSEATYESGFVIDKFPISRPNLTFSTLTVSNMSPEDSSIYLCSTRTGGTEAFFGQGTRLTVV.

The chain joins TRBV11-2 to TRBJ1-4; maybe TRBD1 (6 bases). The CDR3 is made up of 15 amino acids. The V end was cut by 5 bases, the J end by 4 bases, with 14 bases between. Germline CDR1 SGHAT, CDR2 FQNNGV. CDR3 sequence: CASSPGQWSNEKLFF. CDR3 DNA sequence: TGTGCCAGCAGCCCTGGACAGTGGAGTAATGAAAAACTGTTTTTT. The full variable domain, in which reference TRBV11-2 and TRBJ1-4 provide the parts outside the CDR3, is EAGVAQSPRYKIIEKRQSVAFWCNPISGHATLYWYQQILGQGPKLLIQFQNNGVVDDSQLPKDRFSAERLKGVDSTLKIQPAKLEDSAVYLCASSPGQWSNEKLFFGSGTQLSVL.

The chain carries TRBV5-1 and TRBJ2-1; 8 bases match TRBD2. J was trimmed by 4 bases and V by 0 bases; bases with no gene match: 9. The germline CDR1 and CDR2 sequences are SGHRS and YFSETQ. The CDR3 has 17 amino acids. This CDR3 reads CASSLDGRIAGYNEQFF. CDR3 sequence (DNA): TGCGCCAGCAGCTTGGACGGGAGGATAGCGGGGTACAATGAGCAGTTCTTC.

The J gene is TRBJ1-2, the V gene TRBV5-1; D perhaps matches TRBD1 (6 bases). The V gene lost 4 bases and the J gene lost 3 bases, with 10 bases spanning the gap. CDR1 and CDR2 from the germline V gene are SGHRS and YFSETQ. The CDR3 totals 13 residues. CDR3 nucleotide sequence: TGCGCCAGCAGCCCGGGACAAGACTATGGCTACACCTTC. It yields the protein CASSPGQDYGYTF.

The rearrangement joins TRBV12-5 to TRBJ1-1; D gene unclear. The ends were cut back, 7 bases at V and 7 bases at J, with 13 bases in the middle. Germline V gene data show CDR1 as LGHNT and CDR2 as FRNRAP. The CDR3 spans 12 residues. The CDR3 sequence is CASAPQAREAFF. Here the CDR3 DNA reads TGTGCTAGTGCCCCTCAGGCTCGTGAAGCTTTCTTT.

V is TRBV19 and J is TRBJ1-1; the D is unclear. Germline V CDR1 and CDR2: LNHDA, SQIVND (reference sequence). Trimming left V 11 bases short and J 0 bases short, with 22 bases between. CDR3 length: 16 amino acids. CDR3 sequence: CAGFLAVASMNTEAFF. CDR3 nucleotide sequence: TGTGCCGGGTTTCTGGCAGTAGCTTCAATGAACACTGAAGCTTTCTTT. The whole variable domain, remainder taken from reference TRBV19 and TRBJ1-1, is DGGITQSPKYLFRKEGQNVTLSCEQNLNHDAMYWYRQDPGQGLRLIYYSQIVNDFQKGDIAEGYSVSREKKESFPLTVTSAQKNPTAFYLCAGFLAVASMNTEAFFGQGTRLTVV.

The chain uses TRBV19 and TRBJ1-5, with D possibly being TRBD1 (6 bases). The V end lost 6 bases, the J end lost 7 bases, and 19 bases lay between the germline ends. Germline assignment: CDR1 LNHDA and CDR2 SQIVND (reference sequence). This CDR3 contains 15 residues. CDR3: CASSPSGVVKQPQHF. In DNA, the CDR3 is TGTGCCAGTAGCCCTTCAGGGGTTGTAAAGCAGCCCCAGCATTTT. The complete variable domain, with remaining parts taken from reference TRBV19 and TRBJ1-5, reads DGGITQSPKYLFRKEGQNVTLSCEQNLNHDAMYWYRQDPGQGLRLIYYSQIVNDFQKGDIAEGYSVSREKKESFPLTVTSAQKNPTAFYLCASSPSGVVKQPQHFGDGTRLSIL.